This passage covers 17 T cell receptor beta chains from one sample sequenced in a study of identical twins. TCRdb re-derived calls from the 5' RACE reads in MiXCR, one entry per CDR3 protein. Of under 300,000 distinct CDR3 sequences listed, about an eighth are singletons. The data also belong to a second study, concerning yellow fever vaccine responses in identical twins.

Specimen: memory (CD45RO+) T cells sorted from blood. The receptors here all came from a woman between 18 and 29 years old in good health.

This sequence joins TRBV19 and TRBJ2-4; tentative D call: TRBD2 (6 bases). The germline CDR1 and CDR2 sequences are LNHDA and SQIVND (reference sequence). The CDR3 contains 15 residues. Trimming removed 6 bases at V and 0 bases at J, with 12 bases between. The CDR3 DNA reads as TGTGCCAGTAGGCGGGATCTACTAGCCAAAAACATTCAGTACTTC. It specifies CASRRDLLAKNIQYF.

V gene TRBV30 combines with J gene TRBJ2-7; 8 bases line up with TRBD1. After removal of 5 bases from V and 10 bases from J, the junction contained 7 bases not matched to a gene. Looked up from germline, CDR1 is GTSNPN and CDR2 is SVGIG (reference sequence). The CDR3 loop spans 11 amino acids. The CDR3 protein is CAWGGTGRQYF. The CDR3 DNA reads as TGTGCCTGGGGGGGGACAGGTCGTCAGTACTTC.

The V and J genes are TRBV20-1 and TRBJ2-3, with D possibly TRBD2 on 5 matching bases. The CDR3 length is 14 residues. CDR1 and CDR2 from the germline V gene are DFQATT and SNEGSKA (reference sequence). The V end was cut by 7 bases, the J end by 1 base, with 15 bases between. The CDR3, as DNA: TGCAGTGAACTAGGGCGAGTTCGCACAGATACGCAGTATTTT. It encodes CSELGRVRTDTQYF.

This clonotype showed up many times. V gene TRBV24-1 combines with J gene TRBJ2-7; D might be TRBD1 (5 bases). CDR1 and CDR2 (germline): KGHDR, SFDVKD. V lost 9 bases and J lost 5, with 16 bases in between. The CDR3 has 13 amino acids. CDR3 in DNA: TGTGCCACCGGACAAGGGAAAACCCACGAGCAGTACTTC. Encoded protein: CATGQGKTHEQYF.

The CDR3 DNA sequence: TGTGCCAGCCGAACTTTTGGCGGGACCTCCTACGAGCAGTACTTC. Amino acids: CASRTFGGTSYEQYF. The rearrangement links TRBV6-2 or TRBV6-3 to TRBJ2-7; a weak D match, TRBD2 (6 bases). This CDR3 comprises 15 residues. Between the trimmed V and J ends, which lost 8 bases and 0 bases, there was a span of 17 bases. Germline lookup yields CDR1 MNHEY and CDR2 SVGEGT.

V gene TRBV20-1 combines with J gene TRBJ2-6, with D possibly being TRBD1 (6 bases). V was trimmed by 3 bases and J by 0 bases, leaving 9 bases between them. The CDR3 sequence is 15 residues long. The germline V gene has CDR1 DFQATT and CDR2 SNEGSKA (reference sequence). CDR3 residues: CSASNRDSGANVLTF. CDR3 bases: TGCAGTGCTAGTAACAGGGACTCTGGGGCCAACGTCCTGACTTTC.

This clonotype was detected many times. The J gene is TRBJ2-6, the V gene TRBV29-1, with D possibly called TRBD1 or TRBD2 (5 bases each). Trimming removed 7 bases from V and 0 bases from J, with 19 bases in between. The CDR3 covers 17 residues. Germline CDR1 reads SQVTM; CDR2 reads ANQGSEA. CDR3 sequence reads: CSARLRGIPSGANVLTF. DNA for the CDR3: TGCAGCGCCAGACTCCGGGGCATACCCTCTGGGGCCAACGTCCTGACTTTC.

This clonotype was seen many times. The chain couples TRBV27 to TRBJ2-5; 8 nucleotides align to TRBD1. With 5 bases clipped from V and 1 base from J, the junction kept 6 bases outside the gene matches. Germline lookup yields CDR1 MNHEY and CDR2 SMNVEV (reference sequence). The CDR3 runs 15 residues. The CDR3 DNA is TGTGCCAGCAGTCCCTGGGACAGGAGCCAAGAGACCCAGTACTTC. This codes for CASSPWDRSQETQYF.

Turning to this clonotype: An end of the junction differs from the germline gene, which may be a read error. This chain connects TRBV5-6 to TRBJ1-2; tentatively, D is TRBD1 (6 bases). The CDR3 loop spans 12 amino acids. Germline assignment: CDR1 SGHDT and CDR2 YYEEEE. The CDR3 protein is CASSLGARGHIF. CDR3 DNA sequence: TGTGCCAGCAGCTTGGGGGCTCGGGGACACATCTTC.

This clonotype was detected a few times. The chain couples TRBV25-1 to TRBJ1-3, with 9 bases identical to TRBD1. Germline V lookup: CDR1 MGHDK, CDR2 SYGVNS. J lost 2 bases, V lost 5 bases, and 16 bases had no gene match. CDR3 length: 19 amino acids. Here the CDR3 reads CASSPIGGDRDHAGNTIYF. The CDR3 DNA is TGTGCCAGCAGTCCAATTGGGGGGGACAGGGACCATGCTGGAAACACCATATATTTT.

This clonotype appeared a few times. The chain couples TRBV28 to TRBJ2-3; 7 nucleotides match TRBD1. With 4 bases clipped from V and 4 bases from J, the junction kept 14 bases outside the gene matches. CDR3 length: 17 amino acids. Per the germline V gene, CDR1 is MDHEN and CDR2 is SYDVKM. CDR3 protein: CASSSPRGSGPSDTQYF. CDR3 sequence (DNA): TGTGCCAGCAGTTCGCCCAGGGGGAGCGGTCCGTCAGATACGCAGTATTTT.

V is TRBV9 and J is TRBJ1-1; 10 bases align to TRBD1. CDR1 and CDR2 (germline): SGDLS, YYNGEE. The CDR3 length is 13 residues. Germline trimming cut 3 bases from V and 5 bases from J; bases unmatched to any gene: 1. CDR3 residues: CASSAGQGTEAFF. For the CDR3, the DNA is TGTGCCAGCAGCGCGGGACAGGGGACTGAAGCTTTCTTT. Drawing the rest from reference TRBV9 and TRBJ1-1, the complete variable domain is DSGVTQTPKHLITATGQRVTLRCSPRSGDLSVYWYQQSLDQGLQFLIQYYNGEERAKGNILERFSAQQFPDLHSELNLSSLELGDSALYFCASSAGQGTEAFFGQGTRLTVV.

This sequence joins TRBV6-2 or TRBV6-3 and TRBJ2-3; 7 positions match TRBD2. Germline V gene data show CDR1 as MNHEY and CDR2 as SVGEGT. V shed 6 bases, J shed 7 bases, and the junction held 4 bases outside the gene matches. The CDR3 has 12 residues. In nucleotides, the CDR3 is TGTGCCAGCAGAAAGACTAGCAATACGCAGTATTTT. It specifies CASRKTSNTQYF.

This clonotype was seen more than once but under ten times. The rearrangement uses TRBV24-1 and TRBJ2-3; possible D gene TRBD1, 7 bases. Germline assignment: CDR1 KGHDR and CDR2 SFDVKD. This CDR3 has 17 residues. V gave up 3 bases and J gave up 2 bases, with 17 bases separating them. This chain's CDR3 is CATSDGGTVLNTDTQYF. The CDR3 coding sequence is TGTGCCACCAGTGATGGGGGGACAGTCCTCAACACAGATACGCAGTATTTT.

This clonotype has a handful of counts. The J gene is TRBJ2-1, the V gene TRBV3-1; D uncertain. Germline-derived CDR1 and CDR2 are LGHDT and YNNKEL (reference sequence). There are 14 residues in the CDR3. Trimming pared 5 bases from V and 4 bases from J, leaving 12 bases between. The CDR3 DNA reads TGTGCCAGCAGCAAACAGCAGGATTACAATGAGCAGTTCTTC. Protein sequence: CASSKQQDYNEQFF.

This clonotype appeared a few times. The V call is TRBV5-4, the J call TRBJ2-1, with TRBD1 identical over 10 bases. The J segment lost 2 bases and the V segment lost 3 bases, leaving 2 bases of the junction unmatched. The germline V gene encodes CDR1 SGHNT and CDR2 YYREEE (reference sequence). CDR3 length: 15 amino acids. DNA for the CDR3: TGTGCCAGCAGCTCCGGGACAGGGGCCTACAATGAGCAGTTCTTC. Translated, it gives CASSSGTGAYNEQFF.

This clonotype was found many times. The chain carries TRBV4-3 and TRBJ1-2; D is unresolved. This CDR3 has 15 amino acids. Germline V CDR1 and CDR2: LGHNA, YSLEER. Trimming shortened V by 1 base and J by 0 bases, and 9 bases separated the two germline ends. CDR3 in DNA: TGCGCCAGCAGCCAAGTCGGGAATTCTAACTATGGCTACACCTTC. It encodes CASSQVGNSNYGYTF.